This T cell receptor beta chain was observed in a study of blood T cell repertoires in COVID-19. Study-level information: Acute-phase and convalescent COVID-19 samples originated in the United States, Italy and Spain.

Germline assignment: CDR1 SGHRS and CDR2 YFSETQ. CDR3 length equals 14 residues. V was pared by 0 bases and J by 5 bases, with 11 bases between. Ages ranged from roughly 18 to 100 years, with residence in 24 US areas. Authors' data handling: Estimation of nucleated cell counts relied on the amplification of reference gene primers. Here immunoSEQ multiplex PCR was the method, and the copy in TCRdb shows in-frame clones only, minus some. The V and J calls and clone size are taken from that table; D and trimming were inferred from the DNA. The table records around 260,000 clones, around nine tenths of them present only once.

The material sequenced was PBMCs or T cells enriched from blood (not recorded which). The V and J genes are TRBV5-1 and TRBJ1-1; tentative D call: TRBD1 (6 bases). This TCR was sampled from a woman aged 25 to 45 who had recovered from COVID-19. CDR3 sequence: CASSLGVQGTEAFF. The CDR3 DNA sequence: TGCGCCAGCAGCTTGGGTGTACAGGGAACTGAAGCTTTCTTT.